This record concerns one TCR beta chain sequence. The specificity of this receptor is unknown. Per-base qualities were not stored, and no clone one base away is much larger. This sample is drawn from a study of cytomegalovirus exposure and HLA in healthy donors (dated by TCRdb to the late 2010s). With regard to the full study: In an earlier analysis of several hundred of the donors, under 300 Gb of sequence data and 100 million or so unique TCR beta sequences from about 179 million T cells were reported. About 310 gigabases of sequencing data and around 87 million unique TCR sequences were included in an early release covering over 600 HLA-typed donors. The genetic ancestry cluster associated with self-reported Caucasian donors included over 65% of the 398 genotyped donors. The study aimed to test whether signatures of past pathogen exposure could be identified by cataloging public T cell receptors. The T cell repertoires of some 700 subjects were profiled by immunosequencing and related to cytomegalovirus serostatus. In addition to the first cohort of 666 subjects, a separate validation cohort of 120 different subjects was used. High-throughput TCR immunosequencing, statistical association of individual TCRs with disease status, and machine learning were combined to predict cytomegalovirus infection status. To study patterns of TCR occurrence, a later analysis re-analyzed previously published TCR beta repertoires from hundreds of donors and added high-resolution HLA genotyping. Rather than drawing on any new phenotypic data, the later analysis identified candidate immune exposures from TCR beta sequences and the way those sequences occurred across donors. To decide whether each TCR beta V gene segment behaved as functional or pseudogenic, an earlier analysis of 587 of the donors relied on high-throughput TCR beta sequencing. Donor age, sex, ethnicity and CMV serostatus were compiled together with the repertoire data. Genome-wide SNP genotypes for about 55% of the roughly 670 donors were used in a later genetic analysis, which treated that subset as a discovery cohort. Every repertoire in the discovery cohort had been generated on one and the same sequencing platform. Class I and class II HLA loci were covered by the typing at four-digit resolution. The number of donors typed differed by locus, with about 629-630 for A, B, C, DRB1 and DQB1, around 520 for DQA1, 600 to 610 for DPA1, and 450 to 480 for DPB1. A few DR-DQ haplotypes were treated as single units for association and clustering because of strong linkage in the cohort. On average, around 240,000 unique TCR beta nucleotide sequences were sequenced per donor among a few hundred genotyped donors of the cohort, with 15% to 20% of those sequences being non-productive.

What the work shows at the level of the full study, not this receptor alone: Some IMGT-functional V segments, including TRBV6-2 and TRBV6-3, could not be distinguished by the 87-base-pair reads and were therefore excluded. A later analysis reported that several top co-occurrence clusters appeared linked to parvovirus B19, influenza, CMV and Epstein-Barr virus. It was suggested by the authors that the approach could potentially be generalized to other disease states and immunological phenotypes. According to a later analysis, TCR association rates differed among HLA loci, with DRB1 alleles showing the most associated TCRs and HLA-C alleles showing the fewest. Because counts were too low, seventeen rarely observed V segments, including chromosome 9 orphons, were left out of the earlier analysis of a few hundred of the donors. Most TCR sequences were seen in very few donors, while some public TCRs were found in many individuals. Specific HLA alleles were associated with roughly 17,000 TCR beta sequences at a false discovery rate of 0.05 in a later analysis. Roughly uniform sequencing depth across donors was assumed in presence/absence analyses, although this assumption may not hold. A total of 150 to 200 TCR beta chains were listed by the study as associated with cytomegalovirus. In a later analysis, most CMV-associated TCR beta chains were found to appear HLA-restricted, with HLA associations seemingly driven largely by CMV exposure. A cluster of highly shared sequence variants was judged likely to be a technical artifact of the sequencing pipeline. An association between a missense DCLRE1C variant and V-gene and J-gene trimming of TCR beta chains was found in a later genetic analysis and replicated in an independent cohort. Cytomegalovirus status was reported to be diagnosed by the classifier with high specificity and sensitivity in both the original and validation cohorts. In vitro tests confirmed that a few of the cytomegalovirus-associated TCR beta chains recognize cytomegalovirus antigens. In an earlier analysis of several hundred of the donors, most TCR beta V segments were observed in productive rearrangements about 87% or about 30% of the time, broadly matching IMGT annotations. A further reported finding was that TCR beta sequences accurately predicted the HLA-A and HLA-B alleles for most subjects in the first cohort. A later genetic analysis reported fewer N-insertions in productive TCRs among donors in an Asian-associated ancestry cluster than the roughly 700-donor mean. This cohort had only TCR beta chains sequenced, and the lack of alpha or paired-chain data limited which features could be detected. When HLA alleles, especially DR and DQ, strongly co-occurred, attributing TCR associations to individual alleles was difficult. The only immune exposure information available for the cohort was CMV serostatus. Correlated functional status among segregating V segments might be attributable to linkage disequilibrium, but an unknown experimental factor could not be ruled out. Compared with equally common non-associated chains, HLA-associated TCR beta chains in a later analysis were more clonally expanded and had lower generation probabilities. Because HLA typing was missing for some donors at each locus, association tests included only the typed subset.

Receptor amplification or capture employed the immunoSEQ multiplex PCR assay. A mixture of 60 forward primers for TCR Vbeta segments and 13 reverse primers for TCR Jbeta segments was used in the multiplex PCR. The CDR3 region of rearranged TCR beta genes was amplified from genomic DNA by a multiplex PCR assay. The Illumina HiSeq System was used to sequence the amplified TCR beta libraries as 87-base-pair reads. From the authors' description of their analysis: A later analysis counted 75 million to 100 million unique TCR beta chains across the 690 or so repertoires, and around 12 million of these chains were shared by at least two donors. A nearest-neighbor algorithm error-corrected the raw reads and collapsed the reads into unique sequences, merging closely related sequences to remove PCR and sequencing errors. V, D and J gene segments were assigned by aligning CDR3 sequences to IMGT reference sequences. For a sequence to be retained, a match of at least six nucleotides was required to both a V gene segment and a J gene segment. A rearrangement counted as productive if the CDR3 had no stop codons and remained in frame with V and J, and every other rearrangement counted as non-productive. CDR3 was defined by IMGT convention, running from the second conserved V-encoded cysteine to the conserved J-encoded phenylalanine. The earlier analysis of about 590 of the donors excluded sequences that lacked an unambiguous match to a single V gene segment. In an earlier analysis of about 590 of the donors, a V segment was called functional when productive rearrangements were above 56.7%, and segregating when the standard deviation between donors exceeded 5%. A statistical classification framework was developed to diagnose cytomegalovirus status using the catalog of TCR beta chain sequences. A later analysis assigned V and J genes by comparing TCR nucleotide sequences with IMGT/GENE-DB human TR gene sequences. A later analysis assigned CDR3 sequences and most-parsimonious VDJ recombination scenarios with the TCRdist pipeline. In a later analysis, every TCR beta chain was defined by the combination of its CDR3 amino acid sequence and its V-gene family, and reads without a unique V-gene family were dropped. As a way to deal with suspected cross-contamination and a sequencing artifact, a later analysis dropped 450 to 700 nucleotide sequences that were highly shared and had low generation probability. In a later analysis, a clonal expansion index was calculated for each public chain from normalized within-repertoire ranks of inferred template counts. A later analysis computed generation probabilities with a VDJ recombination model fitted to out-of-frame rearrangements, and checked the results against IGoR. A later analysis scored TCR-TCR, TCR-HLA and TCR-CMV co-occurrence with hypergeometric tests, applying a repertoire-size bias correction to TCR pairs. To estimate false discovery rates, a later analysis permuted the HLA or CMV assignments 20 times. A later analysis grouped co-occurring TCRs with DBSCAN, adding TCRdist sequence similarity when clustering within HLA-allele-positive subsets. Repertoires with fewer than 30,000 or more than 120,000 public chains, plus five repertoires with anomalous nucleotide sharing, were excluded from co-occurrence clustering. This immuneACCESS table, as held by TCRdb, lists in-frame sequences with V and J called but not all clones. Of the missing ones, under half trace to an unresolved V gene in checked studies; the others have no known cause. That table is the source of V, J and clone size, and D and trimming were worked out from the DNA. In all, the sample holds around 140,000 clones, and 80% of those were seen once. The leading ten clones occupy around 2.4% of the sample.

V loses 5 bases of germline sequence and J loses 2 bases, and the interval between the two ends is 3 bases. CDR1 and CDR2 are drawn from the germline V gene: SGHTA, FQGTGA. From the cysteine up to the phenylalanine, the CDR3 has a length of 11 residues. Only CDR3 DNA remains: 33 bases, in frame from the first base. In total, approximately 690 healthy bone marrow donors made up the cohort. At the time of sampling, all cohort members were nominally healthy, though unrecorded immune exposures were likely present. The donor was CMV seronegative and was included in the group of a few hundred seronegative cohort members. A peripheral blood sample was collected from each donor, and TCR beta sequencing was performed on peripheral blood mononuclear cells. Genomic DNA was extracted from the blood cell samples with the Qiagen DNeasy Blood Extraction Kit.

The clonotype originates from a man in his forties or fifties in good health and CMV-seronegative. This receptor chain uses TRBV7-3 and TRBJ2-5; there is no confident call for the D gene. The source material was PBMCs. The DNA sequence is as follows: TGTGCCAGCAGCCTACAAGAGACCCAGTACTTC. This translates into CASSLQETQYF.